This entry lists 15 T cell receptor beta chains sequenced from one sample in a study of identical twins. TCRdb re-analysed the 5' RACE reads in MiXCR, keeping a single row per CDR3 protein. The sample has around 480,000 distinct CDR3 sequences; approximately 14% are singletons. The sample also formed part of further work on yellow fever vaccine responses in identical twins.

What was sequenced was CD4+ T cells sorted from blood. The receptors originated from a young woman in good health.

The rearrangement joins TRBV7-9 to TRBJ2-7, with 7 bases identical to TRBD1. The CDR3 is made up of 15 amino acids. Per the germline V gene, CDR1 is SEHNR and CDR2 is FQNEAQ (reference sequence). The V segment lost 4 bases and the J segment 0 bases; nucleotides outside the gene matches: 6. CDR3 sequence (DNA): TGTGCCAGCAGCTCCCCGGGACAGAGCTCCTACGAGCAGTACTTC. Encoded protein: CASSSPGQSSYEQYF.

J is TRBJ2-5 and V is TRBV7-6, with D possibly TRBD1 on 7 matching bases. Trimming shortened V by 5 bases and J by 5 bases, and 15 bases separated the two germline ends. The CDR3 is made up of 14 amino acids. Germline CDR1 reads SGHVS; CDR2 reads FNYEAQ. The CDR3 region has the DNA TGTGCCAGCAGCATCAGACAGGGACTGGAGACCCAGTACTTC. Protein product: CASSIRQGLETQYF.

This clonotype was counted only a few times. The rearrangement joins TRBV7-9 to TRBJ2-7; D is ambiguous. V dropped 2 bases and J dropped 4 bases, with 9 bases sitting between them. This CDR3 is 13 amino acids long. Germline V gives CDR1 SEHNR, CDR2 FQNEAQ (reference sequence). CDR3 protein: CASSLYLGYEQYF. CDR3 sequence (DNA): TGTGCCAGCAGCTTATACTTAGGTTACGAGCAGTACTTC.

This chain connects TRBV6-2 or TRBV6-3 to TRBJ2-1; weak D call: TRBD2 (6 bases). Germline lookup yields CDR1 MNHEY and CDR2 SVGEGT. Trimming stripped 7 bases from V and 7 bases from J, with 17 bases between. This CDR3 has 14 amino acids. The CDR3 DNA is TGTGCCAGCAACGAGGGAGGAATACCGAATGAGCAGTTCTTC. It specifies CASNEGGIPNEQFF.

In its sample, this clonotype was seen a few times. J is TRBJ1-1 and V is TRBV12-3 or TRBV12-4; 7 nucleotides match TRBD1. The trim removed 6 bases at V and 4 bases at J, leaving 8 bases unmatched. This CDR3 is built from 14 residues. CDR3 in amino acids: CASRSDRDVTEAFF. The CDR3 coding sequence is TGTGCCAGCAGGTCTGACAGGGATGTCACTGAAGCTTTCTTT.

The DNA of the CDR3 is TGTGCCAGCAGTCCCTGGCGGAGAACTAACTATGGCTACACCTTC. Amino acid sequence: CASSPWRRTNYGYTF. The chain is built from TRBV27 and TRBJ1-2; D not resolved. The CDR3 is 15 residues long. The V end was cut by 5 bases, the J end by 0 bases, with 13 bases between. Germline V gene sequence: CDR1 MNHEY, CDR2 SMNVEV (reference sequence).

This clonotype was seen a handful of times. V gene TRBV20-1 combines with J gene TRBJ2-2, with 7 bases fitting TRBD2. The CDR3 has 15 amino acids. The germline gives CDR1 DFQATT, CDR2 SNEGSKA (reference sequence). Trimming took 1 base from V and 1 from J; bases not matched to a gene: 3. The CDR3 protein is CSARASGENTGELFF. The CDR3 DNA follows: TGCAGTGCTAGAGCCAGCGGGGAGAACACCGGGGAGCTGTTTTTT.

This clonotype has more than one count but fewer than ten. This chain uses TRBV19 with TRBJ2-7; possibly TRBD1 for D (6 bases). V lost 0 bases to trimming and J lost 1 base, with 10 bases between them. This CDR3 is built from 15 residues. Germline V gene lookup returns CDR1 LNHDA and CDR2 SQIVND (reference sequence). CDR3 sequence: CASSIESTGSYEQYF. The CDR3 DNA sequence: TGTGCCAGTAGTATAGAGTCGACAGGTTCCTACGAGCAGTACTTC.

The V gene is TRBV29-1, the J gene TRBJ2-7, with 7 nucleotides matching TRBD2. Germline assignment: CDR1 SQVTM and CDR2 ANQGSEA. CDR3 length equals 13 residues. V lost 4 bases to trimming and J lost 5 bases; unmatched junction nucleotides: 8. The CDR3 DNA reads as TGCAGCGTTGGGGGGGGAAAAAAAAACGAGCAGTACTTC. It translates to CSVGGGKKNEQYF.

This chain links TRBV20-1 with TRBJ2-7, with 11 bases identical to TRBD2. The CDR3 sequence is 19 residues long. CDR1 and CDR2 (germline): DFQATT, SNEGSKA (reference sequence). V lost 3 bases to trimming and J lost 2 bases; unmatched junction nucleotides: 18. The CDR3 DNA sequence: TGCAGTGCTAGCCCCCGGACGAGGGTCAGACTAGCGGGAACCTACGAGCAGTACTTC. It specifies CSASPRTRVRLAGTYEQYF.

DNA for the CDR3: TGTGCCAGCAGTTTATTTCCCGAAGAGACCCAGTACTTC. Its translation is CASSLFPEETQYF. This sequence joins TRBV28 and TRBJ2-5; no reliable D call. Germline V CDR1 and CDR2: MDHEN, SYDVKM. Trimming left V 1 base short and J 3 bases short, with 6 bases between. This CDR3 is 13 amino acids long.

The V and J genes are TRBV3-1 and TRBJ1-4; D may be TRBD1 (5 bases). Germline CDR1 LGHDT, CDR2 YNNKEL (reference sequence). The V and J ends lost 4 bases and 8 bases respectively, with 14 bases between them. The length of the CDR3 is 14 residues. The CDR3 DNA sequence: TGTGCCAGCAGCCGAGAAGGGGCTGGGGAAAAACTGTTTTTT. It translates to CASSREGAGEKLFF. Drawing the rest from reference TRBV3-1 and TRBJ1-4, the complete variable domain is DTAVSQTPKYLVTQMGNDKSIKCEQNLGHDTMYWYKQDSKKFLKIMFSYNNKELIINETVPNRFSPKSPDKAHLNLHINSLELGDSAVYFCASSREGAGEKLFFGSGTQLSVL.

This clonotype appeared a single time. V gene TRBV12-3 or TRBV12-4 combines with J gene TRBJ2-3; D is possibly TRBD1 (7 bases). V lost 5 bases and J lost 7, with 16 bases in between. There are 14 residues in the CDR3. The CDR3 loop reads CASSLTAGGHTQYF. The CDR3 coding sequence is TGTGCCAGCAGTCTCACCGCAGGGGGGCATACGCAGTATTTT.

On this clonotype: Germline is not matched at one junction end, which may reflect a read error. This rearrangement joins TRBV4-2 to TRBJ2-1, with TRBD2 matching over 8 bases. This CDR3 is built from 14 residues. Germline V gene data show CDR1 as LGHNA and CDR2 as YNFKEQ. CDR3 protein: CASSSSLAGIVQSF. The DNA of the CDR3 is TGTGCCAGCAGCTCGAGTTTAGCGGGAATCGTCCAGTCCTTC.

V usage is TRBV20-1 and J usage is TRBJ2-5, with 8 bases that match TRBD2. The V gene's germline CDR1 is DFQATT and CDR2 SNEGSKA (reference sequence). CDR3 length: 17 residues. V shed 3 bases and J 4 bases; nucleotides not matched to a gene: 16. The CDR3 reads CSASEMAAGVGLETQYF. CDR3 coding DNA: TGCAGTGCTAGTGAGATGGCAGCGGGAGTTGGATTAGAGACCCAGTACTTC.